The 27 T cell receptor beta chains below come from one sample, sequenced in a study of brain T cells in children with intractable seizures. The method was immunoSEQ multiplex PCR; TCRdb's version includes in-frame clones alone and lacks a portion of them. The sample yields 110,000 or so clones, 90% to 95% seen once. Specimen: peripheral blood, collected at surgery. The receptors were gathered from a boy under two years old with hemimegalencephaly and intractable seizures.

The chain combines TRBV19 with TRBJ2-7; no clear D. The CDR3 consists of 13 residues. Germline V gene sequence: CDR1 LNHDA, CDR2 SQIVND (reference sequence). The V end was cut by 5 bases, the J end by 5 bases, with 13 bases between. CDR3 sequence: CASSPKTWDEQYF. The CDR3 coding sequence is TGTGCCAGTAGTCCAAAGACGTGGGACGAGCAGTACTTC.

The J gene is TRBJ1-1, the V gene TRBV11-3, with D perhaps TRBD1 (6 bases). CDR3 length: 14 amino acids. V was pared by 5 bases and J by 1 base, with 11 bases between. Germline assignment: CDR1 SGHNT and CDR2 YENEEA. Written as DNA, the CDR3 is TGTGCCAGCAGCCCCCGGACAGAGAACACTGAAGCTTTCTTT. Its protein product is CASSPRTENTEAFF.

The chain is built from TRBV7-2 and TRBJ1-5, with TRBD1 matching 8 bases. The CDR3 has 16 residues. J was trimmed by 2 bases and V by 4 bases; bases with no gene match: 7. From germline, CDR1 is SGHTA and CDR2 FQGNSA. CDR3 bases: TGTGCCAGCAGCTGGGACAGGACTTACGGCAATCAGCCCCAGCATTTT. Encoded protein: CASSWDRTYGNQPQHF.

The chain recombines TRBV24-1 with TRBJ1-2; D gene uncertain. Germline-derived CDR1 and CDR2 are KGHDR and SFDVKD. The CDR3 runs 16 residues. V lost 2 bases and J lost 4, with 16 bases in between. This chain's CDR3 is CATSDSGHAGVYGYTF. In nucleotides, the CDR3 is TGTGCCACCAGTGATTCGGGCCACGCCGGGGTCTATGGCTACACCTTC.

DNA for the CDR3: TGTGCCAGCAGTGAAGCGCTGAGGCCCGGGGAGCTGTTTTTT. Its translation: CASSEALRPGELFF. V usage is TRBV6-1 and J usage is TRBJ2-2; D not resolved. The V and J ends lost 0 bases and 6 bases respectively, with 8 bases between them. CDR1 and CDR2 from the germline V gene are MNHNS and SASEGT. The CDR3 contains 14 residues.

This sequence joins TRBV14 and TRBJ2-3; possibly TRBD1 for D (5 bases). Germline loops: CDR1 SGHDN, CDR2 FVKESK. Trimming took off 3 bases at V and 1 base at J, with 11 bases between the two ends. The CDR3 consists of 15 residues. In DNA, the CDR3 is TGTGCCAGCAGCCAGCAATTAGGGGGCACAGATACGCAGTATTTT. As protein: CASSQQLGGTDTQYF.

The rearrangement uses TRBV24-1 and TRBJ2-2, with 9 bases that match TRBD2. The junction had 0 bases not matched to a gene; V was cut back by 0 bases and J by 2 bases. The CDR3 spans 16 residues. CDR1 is KGHDR, CDR2 SFDVKD, per germline. The CDR3 loop reads CATSDLLAGNTGELFF. CDR3 nucleotides: TGTGCCACCAGTGATTTGCTAGCGGGAAACACCGGGGAGCTGTTTTTT.

CDR3 sequence: CASRQGPGYTF. For the CDR3, the DNA is TGTGCCAGCAGGCAGGGGCCCGGCTACACCTTC. J is TRBJ1-2 and V is TRBV6-5; D is perhaps TRBD1 (6 bases). The CDR3 runs 11 residues. Deletions cut 6 bases from V and 8 bases from J, with 10 bases between. Germline V gene sequence: CDR1 MNHEY, CDR2 SVGAGI.

V gene TRBV5-1 combines with J gene TRBJ2-7; D may be TRBD2 (6 bases). This CDR3 is built from 14 residues. The germline V gene has CDR1 SGHRS and CDR2 YFSETQ. V was pared by 4 bases and J by 1 base, with 12 bases between. The CDR3 nucleotides read TGCGCCAGCAGCAAAGGGACTGCTTCCTACGAGCAGTACTTC. It specifies CASSKGTASYEQYF.

The V call is TRBV12-3 or TRBV12-4, the J call TRBJ2-2; D is undetermined. There are 13 residues in the CDR3. The V end was cut by 6 bases, the J end by 6 bases, with 11 bases between. The CDR3 coding sequence is TGTGCCAGCAGCCCTCGGCAGGCCGGGGAGCTGTTTTTT. Its translation is CASSPRQAGELFF.

Details on this clone: Other DNA sequences in the same sample also yield this CDR3. The gene calls are TRBV19 and TRBJ2-1, with D uncertain. Between the trimmed V and J ends, which lost 2 bases and 5 bases, there was a span of 4 bases. The CDR3 is 12 residues long. Germline lookup yields CDR1 LNHDA and CDR2 SQIVND (reference sequence). Here the CDR3 reads CASSIRDNEQFF. The DNA for the CDR3 is TGTGCCAGTAGTATACGAGACAATGAGCAGTTCTTC. Full variable domain (missing parts from reference TRBV19 and TRBJ2-1): DGGITQSPKYLFRKEGQNVTLSCEQNLNHDAMYWYRQDPGQGLRLIYYSQIVNDFQKGDIAEGYSVSREKKESFPLTVTSAQKNPTAFYLCASSIRDNEQFFGPGTRLTVL.

This clone appeared a single time. This chain uses TRBV5-6 with TRBJ1-1; 8 bases align to TRBD1. After removal of 2 bases from V and 0 bases from J, the junction contained 12 bases not matched to a gene. The CDR3 is 18 residues long. Germline loops: CDR1 SGHDT, CDR2 YYEEEE. CDR3 sequence: CASSFTRGRVPLNTEAFF. For the CDR3, the DNA is TGTGCCAGCAGCTTTACCAGGGGGCGCGTCCCCTTGAACACTGAAGCTTTCTTT.

The rearrangement uses TRBV10-3 and TRBJ1-1, with D possibly being TRBD1 (6 bases). CDR1 and CDR2 from the germline V gene are ENHRY and SYGVKD. V lost 5 bases to trimming and J lost 1 base, with 14 bases between them. The CDR3 extends over 15 amino acids. The CDR3 DNA sequence: TGTGCCATCAGTTTGGGTAGGGGGGAGAACACTGAAGCTTTCTTT. It codes for CAISLGRGENTEAFF.

The chain combines TRBV5-1 with TRBJ2-5, with 13 nucleotides matching TRBD2. The CDR3 is 15 amino acids. J lost 6 bases, V lost 4 bases, and 6 bases had no gene match. The V gene's germline CDR1 is SGHRS and CDR2 YFSETQ. The CDR3 region is CASSPGTSGIQTQYF. CDR3 sequence (DNA): TGCGCCAGCAGCCCGGGGACTAGCGGGATACAGACCCAGTACTTC. The full variable domain, in which reference TRBV5-1 and TRBJ2-5 provide the parts outside the CDR3, is KAGVTQTPRYLIKTRGQQVTLSCSPISGHRSVSWYQQTPGQGLQFLFEYFSETQRNKGNFPGRFSGRQFSNSRSEMNVSTLELGDSALYLCASSPGTSGIQTQYFGPGTRLLVL.

The chain uses TRBV11-2 and TRBJ2-2; weak D call: TRBD1 (6 bases). The V gene lost 6 bases and the J gene lost 7 bases, with 18 bases spanning the gap. Germline CDR1 reads SGHAT; CDR2 reads FQNNGV. This CDR3 spans 15 amino acids. CDR3 coding DNA: TGTGCCAGCAGGTTTCTCAGGGGTTTCGGCGGGGAGCTGTTTTTT. Its translation is CASRFLRGFGGELFF.

The chain recombines TRBV30 with TRBJ2-7; 15 bases are shared with TRBD2. The CDR3 is made up of 21 amino acids. Per the germline V gene, CDR1 is GTSNPN and CDR2 is SVGIG (reference sequence). The J segment lost 2 bases and the V segment lost 1 base, leaving 18 bases of the junction unmatched. CDR3 nucleotide sequence: TGTGCCTGGAGTGCACGACAGGGTCCGGGACTAGCGGGAGGACAAGCCTACGAGCAGTACTTC. This sequence encodes CAWSARQGPGLAGGQAYEQYF.

This chain connects TRBV5-1 to TRBJ2-1; D may match TRBD1 or TRBD2 (5 bases each). Between the trimmed V and J ends, which lost 5 bases and 2 bases, there was a span of 14 bases. From germline, CDR1 is SGHRS and CDR2 YFSETQ. The CDR3 sequence is 15 residues long. The CDR3: CASSLGTATYNEQFF. As DNA, the CDR3 is TGCGCCAGCAGTCTTGGGACCGCGACCTACAATGAGCAGTTCTTC.

The chain is built from TRBV3-1 (or the pseudogene TRBV3-2) and TRBJ2-3; TRBD2 might be the D (6 bases). The V gene's germline CDR1 is LGHDT and CDR2 YNNKEL (reference sequence). CDR3 size: 15 residues. V was trimmed by 1 base and J by 2 bases, leaving 10 bases between them. CDR3 region: CASSQGVADTDTQYF. CDR3 sequence (DNA): TGTGCCAGCAGCCAAGGAGTAGCGGACACAGATACGCAGTATTTT.

This chain joins TRBV18 and TRBJ2-5; possibly TRBD1 for D (6 bases). CDR1 is KGHSH and CDR2 is LQKENI in the germline V gene. V lost 5 bases, J lost 2 bases, and 12 bases lay in between. There are 14 residues in the CDR3. In DNA, the CDR3 is TGTGCCAGCTCAGCCACAGGGTTGCAAGAGACCCAGTACTTC. Translation gives CASSATGLQETQYF.

Of note for this clone: The sample contains more than one DNA sequence encoding this CDR3. The V call is TRBV7-9, the J call TRBJ2-7, with 8 bases matching TRBD2. CDR1 is SEHNR, CDR2 FQNEAQ, per germline (reference sequence). Unmatched junction bases numbered 9, after V lost 5 bases and J lost 3 bases. The CDR3 sequence is 15 residues long. The CDR3 sequence: CASSTLLAGGYEQYF. The CDR3 coding sequence is TGTGCCAGCAGCACCCTACTGGCGGGAGGCTACGAGCAGTACTTC.

The genes are TRBV2 and TRBJ1-2; D not resolved. The CDR3 totals 9 residues. From germline, CDR1 is SNHLY and CDR2 FYNNEI. The germline V and J ends were trimmed by 8 bases and 8 bases, with 6 bases remaining between them. DNA of the CDR3: TGTGCCAGCGGGGTGGGCTACACCTTC. The encoded protein is CASGVGYTF.

The chain carries TRBV6-1 and TRBJ1-2; D not certain. This CDR3 has 14 amino acids. V gave up 0 bases and J gave up 2 bases, with 7 bases separating them. Germline loops: CDR1 MNHNS, CDR2 SASEGT. CDR3 amino acids: CASSEAHPNYGYTF. Written as DNA, the CDR3 is TGTGCCAGCAGTGAAGCGCATCCGAACTATGGCTACACCTTC.

V is TRBV28 and J is TRBJ2-1; maybe TRBD1 (7 bases). Germline V gene lookup returns CDR1 MDHEN and CDR2 SYDVKM. With 6 bases removed from V and 5 bases from J, the gap between germline ends came to 20 bases. This CDR3 comprises 16 residues. The CDR3 nucleotides are TGTGCCAGCAGGAACCTCCGGACAGGACTAAACAATGAGCAGTTCTTC. This sequence encodes CASRNLRTGLNNEQFF. Together with reference TRBV28 and TRBJ2-1, the CDR3 gives the full variable domain: DVKVTQSSRYLVKRTGEKVFLECVQDMDHENMFWYRQDPGLGLRLIYFSYDVKMKEKGDIPEGYSVSREKKERFSLILESASTNQTSMYLCASRNLRTGLNNEQFFGPGTRLTVL.

The V gene is TRBV15, the J gene TRBJ1-6, with D perhaps matching TRBD1 (5 bases). Trimming left V 5 bases short and J 4 bases short, with 18 bases between. Germline-derived CDR1 and CDR2 are LNHNV and YYDKDF (reference sequence). This CDR3 comprises 17 residues. In DNA form, the CDR3 reads TGTGCCACCAGCGGACGGGGCACGGGGCTTTATAATTCACCCCTCCACTTT. This sequence encodes CATSGRGTGLYNSPLHF. Based on the CDR3 plus reference TRBV15 and TRBJ1-6, the full variable domain is DAMVIQNPRYQVTQFGKPVTLSCSQTLNHNVMYWYQQKSSQAPKLLFHYYDKDFNNEADTPDNFQSRRPNTSFCFLDIRSPGLGDTAMYLCATSGRGTGLYNSPLHFGNGTRLTVT.

The V call is TRBV5-5, the J call TRBJ2-4; D is undetermined. Germline CDR1 reads SGHKS; CDR2 reads YYEKEE (reference sequence). Trimming pared 3 bases from V and 0 bases from J, leaving 10 bases between. The CDR3 is made up of 15 amino acids. CDR3 protein: CASSSGSLAKNIQYF. The DNA of the CDR3 is TGTGCCAGCAGCTCTGGATCCTTAGCCAAAAACATTCAGTACTTC.

This chain joins TRBV5-5 and TRBJ1-3, with a weak D call TRBD1 (5 bases). This CDR3 is 14 amino acids long. Trimming took 8 bases from V and 6 from J, leaving 18 bases between them. The germline V gene has CDR1 SGHKS and CDR2 YYEKEE (reference sequence). The CDR3 loop is CASGGRGDLNTIYF. CDR3 nucleotides: TGTGCCAGTGGAGGGAGAGGGGACCTAAACACCATATATTTT.

The chain has TRBV7-3 and TRBJ2-7; either TRBD1 or TRBD2 may fit D (5 bases each). Per the germline V gene, CDR1 is SGHTA and CDR2 is FQGTGA. Between the trimmed V and J ends, which lost 5 bases and 10 bases, there was a span of 21 bases. This CDR3 has 14 residues. The CDR3 DNA follows: TGTGCCAGCAGCGCCCCCTCTGGGTCAGGGAGACAGTACTTC. As protein: CASSAPSGSGRQYF. Full variable domain (outside the CDR3, taken from reference TRBV7-3 and TRBJ2-7): GAGVSQTPSNKVTEKGKYVELRCDPISGHTALYWYRQSLGQGPEFLIYFQGTGAADDSGLPNDRFFAVRPEGSVSTLKIQRTERGDSAVYLCASSAPSGSGRQYFGPGTRLTVT.